Following are 9 T cell receptor beta chains from one sample sequenced in a study of T cells in Graves' hyperthyroidism and ophthalmopathy. What was amplified from RNA transcripts were TCR beta CDR3 regions. A first-round RT-PCR of the TCR CDR3 used the HTBI primer set. TCRdb fed the multiplex PCR reads into MiXCR, producing one record per CDR3 protein. The sample shows some 400,000 distinct CDR3 sequences, less than 15% of them seen only once. Sequenced sample: blood. The receptors were gathered from a man under 40 with Graves' hyperthyroidism that later progressed to Graves' ophthalmopathy.

This clonotype was counted at least ten times. The chain combines TRBV18 with TRBJ1-1; D is unresolved. The CDR3 covers 12 residues. V dropped 6 bases and J dropped 4 bases, with 9 bases sitting between them. Germline V gene data show CDR1 as KGHSH and CDR2 as LQKENI. CDR3 in DNA: TGTGCCAGCTCCACACAGAGCACTGAAGCTTTCTTT. Translated: CASSTQSTEAFF.

Of note for this clonotype: Being one base from a much bigger clone, this may be a read error. The V and J genes are TRBV5-5 and TRBJ1-4; 7 positions match TRBD1. The germline V gene encodes CDR1 SGHKS and CDR2 YYEKEE (reference sequence). CDR3 size: 16 residues. With 5 bases clipped from V and 2 bases from J, the junction kept 9 bases outside the gene matches. The DNA for the CDR3 is TGTGCCAGCAGTTACGCAGCAGGGGGTACTAATGAAAAACTGTTTTTT. It yields the protein CASSYAAGGTNEKLFF.

In this sample, this clonotype turned up many times. The V gene is TRBV20-1, the J gene TRBJ2-3; D is possibly TRBD2 (6 bases). The germline V gene encodes CDR1 DFQATT and CDR2 SNEGSKA (reference sequence). The CDR3 runs 16 residues. The V end lost 3 bases, the J end lost 5 bases, and 21 bases lay between the germline ends. The CDR3 DNA follows: TGCAGTGCTAGGTCGGACTACCACCGAACGGGAGATACGCAGTATTTT. Amino acids: CSARSDYHRTGDTQYF.

In its sample, this clonotype was seen many times. The gene calls are TRBV28 and TRBJ2-1; D may correspond to TRBD1 or TRBD2 (7 bases each). V lost 6 bases to trimming and J lost 8 bases, with 23 bases between them. This CDR3 contains 16 residues. From germline, CDR1 is MDHEN and CDR2 SYDVKM. The CDR3 sequence is CASSPQGGGIMDEQFF. Here the CDR3 DNA reads TGTGCCAGCAGCCCTCAGGGGGGGGGCATTATGGATGAGCAGTTCTTC.

At least ten counts were recorded for this clonotype. The V gene is TRBV28, the J gene TRBJ1-2; perhaps TRBD1 as D (5 bases). V shed 2 bases and J shed 8 bases, with 15 bases lying between them. The CDR3 is 14 amino acids. Germline values: CDR1 MDHEN, CDR2 SYDVKM. CDR3 DNA sequence: TGTGCCAGCAGTTTAGGGTGGGGGACGCTCGGCTACACCTTC. This translates into CASSLGWGTLGYTF.

This clonotype was observed many times. The V call is TRBV2, the J call TRBJ2-1; 9 bases line up with TRBD2. Germline V gene data show CDR1 as SNHLY and CDR2 as FYNNEI. The J segment lost 3 bases and the V segment lost 7 bases, leaving 4 bases of the junction unmatched. The CDR3 extends over 14 amino acids. The CDR3 DNA follows: TGTGCCAGCAAAGCGGGGGGCCACTACAATGAGCAGTTCTTC. Encoded protein: CASKAGGHYNEQFF.

The table lists this clonotype with many counts. V is TRBV18 and J is TRBJ1-1, with D hard to call. Trimming took off 2 bases at V and 2 bases at J, with 9 bases between the two ends. Germline assignment: CDR1 KGHSH and CDR2 LQKENI. This CDR3 has 14 amino acids. CDR3 sequence (DNA): TGTGCCAGCTCACCAAGCCAGGTTAACACTGAAGCTTTCTTT. It yields the protein CASSPSQVNTEAFF.

This clonotype has a count of ten or more. The chain recombines TRBV6-2 or TRBV6-3 with TRBJ2-2; 8 bases agree with TRBD2. In germline, CDR1 is MNHEY, CDR2 SVGEGT. Trimming at V came to 11 bases and at J to 3 bases, leaving 11 bases not matched to a gene. This CDR3 spans 15 amino acids. This chain's CDR3 is CAAIRASGYTGELFF. The CDR3 DNA follows: TGTGCCGCGATTCGGGCTAGCGGGTACACCGGGGAGCTGTTTTTT.

This clonotype showed up many times. The chain links TRBV2 to TRBJ1-6, with D maybe TRBD1 (6 bases). V was pared by 5 bases and J by 10 bases, with 15 bases between. The germline CDR1 and CDR2 sequences are SNHLY and FYNNEI. The CDR3 extends over 14 amino acids. As DNA, the CDR3 is TGTGCCAGCAGTCTCTTACAGGGTGAATCACCCCTCCACTTT. The encoded protein is CASSLLQGESPLHF.